These 23 T cell receptor beta chains were all obtained from the same sample, sequenced in a study of read filtering for tumor transcriptome and immune sequencing. The library was built from roughly 400 ng RNA with molecular barcoded adaptors for alpha/delta and beta/gamma chains. MiXCR, run by TCRdb on the reads, gives a single entry per CDR3 protein. This sample has about 130,000 distinct CDR3 sequences; over 10% occur once, and the top ten carry 9.5% to 11%. Sequencing used a population of CD138-negative cells sorted from bone marrow. Receptor source: a donor aged 40 or over with multiple myeloma.

This clonotype occurred many times. V gene TRBV29-1 combines with J gene TRBJ1-5; D might be TRBD1 (6 bases). CDR1 and CDR2 from the germline V gene are SQVTM and ANQGSEA. Trimming took 6 bases from V and 0 from J, leaving 12 bases between them. There are 14 residues in the CDR3. In nucleotides, the CDR3 is TGCAGCGTGTGGTCAGGGGATAGCAATCAGCCCCAGCATTTT. Residues: CSVWSGDSNQPQHF.

The genes are TRBV20-1 and TRBJ1-5; D remains unclear. The V gene lost 0 bases and the J gene lost 5 bases, with 8 bases spanning the gap. This CDR3 comprises 13 residues. Germline loops: CDR1 DFQATT, CDR2 SNEGSKA (reference sequence). CDR3 amino acids: CSAREGIDQPQHF. CDR3 nucleotide sequence: TGCAGTGCTAGAGAGGGTATTGATCAGCCCCAGCATTTT.

This clonotype came up once. The genes are TRBV19 and TRBJ2-1; possible D gene TRBD2, 6 bases. Trimming took 4 bases from V and 6 from J, leaving 16 bases between them. The germline gives CDR1 LNHDA, CDR2 SQIVND (reference sequence). The CDR3 loop spans 15 amino acids. Written as DNA, the CDR3 is TGTGCCAGTAGTAACCCTCGACTAGGAGGCAATGAGCAGTTCTTC. Protein: CASSNPRLGGNEQFF.

This clonotype occurred many times. This chain links TRBV4-1 with TRBJ1-5, with D uncertain. V lost 0 bases and J 1 base, leaving 4 bases between the germline ends. CDR1 and CDR2 (germline): MGHRA, YSYEKL. The CDR3 extends over 14 amino acids. CDR3 bases: TGCGCCAGCAGCCAAGAAGTCAGCAATCAGCCCCAGCATTTT. It translates to CASSQEVSNQPQHF.

Points on this clonotype: Just one base apart from a much larger clone, this may be a read error. The rearrangement uses TRBV18 and TRBJ1-5, with 7 bases aligning to TRBD1. The CDR3 consists of 14 residues. Germline V gene data show CDR1 as KGHSH and CDR2 as LQKENI. CDR3: CASSLQGSNQPQRF. In DNA form, the CDR3 reads TGTGCCAGCTCACTACAGGGGAGCAATCAGCCCCAGCGTTTT.

As for this clonotype: This may be a read error, as it is one base from a much larger clone. The chain is built from TRBV29-1 and TRBJ2-1; weak D call: TRBD1 (7 bases). CDR1 is SQVTM, CDR2 ANQGSEA, per germline. V dropped 7 bases and J dropped 0 bases, with 13 bases sitting between them. CDR3 length equals 14 residues. The CDR3 DNA sequence: TGCAGCGCGCCGCGGGACAGCTCCTACAATGAGCAGTTCTTC. This gives the protein CSAPRDSSYNEQFF.

This clonotype was observed many times. J is TRBJ1-1 and V is TRBV4-1, with 8 nucleotides matching TRBD1. CDR1 is MGHRA, CDR2 YSYEKL, per germline. The J segment lost 4 bases and the V segment lost 4 bases, leaving 8 bases of the junction unmatched. CDR3 length equals 15 residues. The CDR3 sequence: CASSPLTGEVTEAFF. CDR3 bases: TGCGCCAGCAGCCCCCTGACAGGGGAGGTCACTGAAGCTTTCTTT.

Ten or more counts support this clonotype. The chain has TRBV7-8 and TRBJ1-5, with TRBD1 as a possible D gene (6 bases). Trimming stripped 0 bases from V and 6 bases from J, with 12 bases between. The CDR3 extends over 15 amino acids. The V gene's germline CDR1 is SGHVS and CDR2 FQNEAQ. The CDR3 sequence: CASSLAGGRGQPQHF. Written as DNA, the CDR3 is TGTGCCAGCAGCTTAGCGGGGGGGCGCGGTCAGCCCCAGCATTTT. The full variable domain, completed using reference TRBV7-8 and TRBJ1-5, is GAGVSQSPRYKVAKRGQDVALRCDPISGHVSLFWYQQALGQGPEFLTYFQNEAQLDKSGLPSDRFFAERPEGSVSTLKIQRTQQEDSAVYLCASSLAGGRGQPQHFGDGTRLSIL.

In this sample, this clonotype turned up many times. This chain links TRBV7-2 with TRBJ1-5; unclear D gene. V lost 6 bases, J lost 6 bases, and 15 bases lay in between. The CDR3 length is 14 residues. Germline CDR1 is SGHTA and CDR2 is FQGNSA. The DNA for the CDR3 is TGTGCCAGCAGTGAGGCCGCCTGGGGTCAGCCCCAGCATTTT. Amino acid sequence: CASSEAAWGQPQHF.

With respect to this clonotype: One junction end disagrees with the germline gene, perhaps due to a read error. V usage is TRBV6-1 and J usage is TRBJ1-5; D remains unclear. This CDR3 comprises 13 residues. The germline gives CDR1 MNHNS, CDR2 SASEGT. The CDR3 DNA follows: TGTTCCAGCAACCTATTAGCTAATCAGCCCCAGCATTTT. Translating gives CSSNLLANQPQHF.

This clonotype was detected many times. The gene calls are TRBV27 and TRBJ2-2; either TRBD1 or TRBD2 may fit D (5 bases each). This CDR3 spans 15 amino acids. The V end lost 10 bases, the J end lost 0 bases, and 15 bases lay between the germline ends. Germline V CDR1 and CDR2: MNHEY, SMNVEV (reference sequence). The CDR3 bases are TGTGCCACCAAGGGGAGCGTCTCGAACACCGGGGAGCTGTTTTTT. Translation gives CATKGSVSNTGELFF.

This clonotype was counted many times. This chain uses TRBV4-1 with TRBJ1-3, with 7 positions matching TRBD1. Germline CDR1 reads MGHRA; CDR2 reads YSYEKL. V lost 0 bases and J lost 0; bases outside the gene matches: 8. The CDR3 covers 18 residues. The CDR3 bases are TGCGCCAGCAGCCAAGATTTCCAGACAGGGAACTCTGGAAACACCATATATTTT. Protein sequence: CASSQDFQTGNSGNTIYF.

This clonotype was counted ten times or more. The chain carries TRBV5-1 and TRBJ2-1; 9 bases line up with TRBD2. Per the germline V gene, CDR1 is SGHRS and CDR2 is YFSETQ. After removal of 4 bases from V and 7 bases from J, the junction contained 15 bases not matched to a gene. The CDR3 extends over 17 amino acids. CDR3 region: CASSLRMGAGGHNEQFF. The CDR3 coding sequence is TGCGCCAGCAGCCTTAGGATGGGGGCGGGGGGGCATAATGAGCAGTTCTTC. The variable domain in full, completed from reference TRBV5-1 and TRBJ2-1, reads KAGVTQTPRYLIKTRGQQVTLSCSPISGHRSVSWYQQTPGQGLQFLFEYFSETQRNKGNFPGRFSGRQFSNSRSEMNVSTLELGDSALYLCASSLRMGAGGHNEQFFGPGTRLTVL.

The chain couples TRBV20-1 to TRBJ2-5; 8 bases fit TRBD2. This CDR3 has 13 amino acids. Germline lookup yields CDR1 DFQATT and CDR2 SNEGSKA (reference sequence). The CDR3 spells CSAPGLARETQYF. The DNA of the CDR3 is TGCAGCGCACCTGGACTAGCCAGAGAGACCCAGTACTTC.

This clonotype was recorded at least ten times. The chain has TRBV5-1 and TRBJ2-7, with D maybe TRBD1 (6 bases). The V end lost 4 bases, the J end lost 2 bases, and 31 bases lay between the germline ends. CDR1 and CDR2 (germline): SGHRS, YFSETQ. The CDR3 spans 20 residues. The chain's CDR3 is CASSTRPRDTPSVKTYEQYF. The DNA of the CDR3 is TGCGCCAGCAGCACCCGACCCCGGGACACACCCTCCGTTAAGACCTACGAGCAGTACTTC. The full variable domain, its missing parts supplied by reference TRBV5-1 and TRBJ2-7, is KAGVTQTPRYLIKTRGQQVTLSCSPISGHRSVSWYQQTPGQGLQFLFEYFSETQRNKGNFPGRFSGRQFSNSRSEMNVSTLELGDSALYLCASSTRPRDTPSVKTYEQYFGPGTRLTVT.

This clonotype was seen repeatedly, ten times or more. V gene TRBV19 combines with J gene TRBJ1-5; the D is unclear. The CDR3 runs to 13 residues. Germline V CDR1 and CDR2: LNHDA, SQIVND (reference sequence). With 3 bases removed from V and 5 bases from J, the gap between germline ends came to 8 bases. Here the CDR3 reads CASSINSHQPQHF. The DNA for the CDR3 is TGTGCCAGTAGTATTAACAGCCATCAGCCCCAGCATTTT. Looking up the rest from reference TRBV19 and TRBJ1-5 gives the full variable domain: DGGITQSPKYLFRKEGQNVTLSCEQNLNHDAMYWYRQDPGQGLRLIYYSQIVNDFQKGDIAEGYSVSREKKESFPLTVTSAQKNPTAFYLCASSINSHQPQHFGDGTRLSIL.

This clonotype was seen at least ten times. The chain has TRBV28 and TRBJ2-7, with TRBD2 identical over 9 bases. V trimming: 7 bases; J trimming: 4 bases; junction bases outside the gene matches: 5. Germline V gives CDR1 MDHEN, CDR2 SYDVKM. The CDR3 spans 13 residues. The CDR3 loop is CASMSSGTYEQYF. CDR3 nucleotides: TGTGCCAGCATGTCTAGCGGGACTTACGAGCAGTACTTC.

This clonotype has ten or more counts. The V call is TRBV5-1, the J call TRBJ2-1; 7 bases match TRBD1. Losses at the gene ends were 5 bases for V and 6 bases for J; bases not matched to a gene: 11. Germline lookup yields CDR1 SGHRS and CDR2 YFSETQ. The CDR3 runs 15 residues. For the CDR3, the DNA is TGCGCCAGCAGGAAGGGGGACAGCGAAAGCAATGAGCAGTTCTTC. Translation gives CASRKGDSESNEQFF.

This clonotype was observed at least ten times. V gene TRBV6-2 or TRBV6-3 combines with J gene TRBJ2-3; D not resolved. V lost 5 bases, J lost 5 bases, and 8 bases lay in between. The CDR3 consists of 12 residues. CDR1 MNHEY and CDR2 SVGEGT come from the germline V gene. The CDR3 sequence: CASSPTGDTQYF. The CDR3 DNA follows: TGTGCCAGCAGTCCCACGGGAGATACGCAGTATTTT.

Note on this clonotype: A much bigger clone sits one base away, suggesting this may be a read error. Given the absence of the conserved phenylalanine or tryptophan at the CDR3 end, a read error is likely. This chain uses TRBV6-1 with TRBJ1-3; D unclear. Germline V gene data show CDR1 as MNHNS and CDR2 as SASEGT. V lost 4 bases and J 0 bases, leaving 13 bases between the germline ends. This CDR3 has 16 residues. The CDR3, as DNA: TGTGCCAGCAGTGCTGAGAACGCCGGCTCTGGAAACACCATATATTCT. Its protein product is CASSAENAGSGNTIYS.

This clonotype was observed many times. CDR3 sequence: CASSLHPGPEETQYF. The CDR3 DNA is TGTGCCAGCTCACTACATCCGGGTCCCGAAGAGACCCAGTACTTC. The V and J genes are TRBV18 and TRBJ2-5, with D unclear. Between the trimmed V and J ends, which lost 4 bases and 3 bases, there was a span of 15 bases. The V gene's germline CDR1 is KGHSH and CDR2 LQKENI. This CDR3 spans 15 amino acids.

This clonotype was seen only a few times. The V gene is TRBV6-5, the J gene TRBJ2-7; the D is unclear. The CDR3 totals 14 residues. CDR1 MNHEY and CDR2 SVGAGI come from the germline V gene. Trimming removed 2 bases from V and 0 bases from J, with 8 bases in between. The CDR3 sequence: CASSYQRSSYEQYF. CDR3 coding DNA: TGTGCCAGCAGTTACCAGAGGAGCTCCTACGAGCAGTACTTC.

This clonotype was picked up many times. The rearrangement joins TRBV20-1 to TRBJ2-3, with D possibly matching TRBD1 (6 bases). Germline V lookup: CDR1 DFQATT, CDR2 SNEGSKA (reference sequence). The CDR3 has 15 residues. Trimming removed 3 bases from V and 0 bases from J, with 13 bases in between. CDR3 bases: TGCAGTGCTAGCGGACAGTTCTCAAGCACAGATACGCAGTATTTT. It translates to CSASGQFSSTDTQYF.